The clone carrying this T cell receptor (beta chain) was counted at least ten times. No antigen is known for it. Single TCR cDNA molecules each had their own unique molecular identifier. One entry per CDR3 protein, called by TCRdb with MiXCR from the 5' RACE reads. The sample holds 6,000 to 9,000 distinct CDR3 sequences, 5.4% seen once. The source of the sample is a study of spatial heterogeneity in lung cancer. Study results and limitations: Ubiquitous expanded tumor TCRs showed up in blood more at resection than follow-up.

Looked up from germline, CDR1 is GTSNPN and CDR2 is SVGIG (reference sequence). This CDR3 comprises 13 residues. Regarding time point: sample taken at primary tumor resection. Researchers sequenced whole RNA taken from tumor, nontumor lung or frozen PBMC without sorting. The sequenced sample was PBMCs, obtained at surgery. The chain joins TRBV30 to TRBJ1-1; TRBD1 matches at 9 bases. The sequence was obtained from a male donor with early-stage non-small cell lung cancer. The CDR3 loop is CALQGAEGTEAFF. Written as DNA, the CDR3 is TGTGCTCTACAGGGGGCAGAGGGCACTGAAGCTTTCTTT.